These 9 T cell receptor beta chains were sequenced from one sample in a study of ipilimumab plus nivolumab after autologous stem cell transplantation. Generated by immunoSEQ multiplex PCR, the TCRdb table keeps only in-frame clones and is missing some. The sample shows tens of thousands of clones, 75% to 85% of them seen only once. The sequenced sample was PBMCs, obtained in a trial of ipilimumab plus nivolumab as post-transplant consolidation. These receptors were collected from a male donor with diffuse large B-cell lymphoma.

The chain joins TRBV7-9 to TRBJ2-7; D call uncertain. The CDR3 has 13 residues. Trimming left V 4 bases short and J 7 bases short, with 14 bases between. CDR1 and CDR2 from the germline V gene are SEHNR and FQNEAQ (reference sequence). The CDR3, as DNA: TGTGCCAGCAGCTCATACGGAATGGGGGAGCAGTACTTC. Its translation: CASSSYGMGEQYF.

The CDR3 here is CASSMGQGQETQYF. CDR3 DNA sequence: TGCGCCAGCAGCATGGGACAGGGGCAAGAGACCCAGTACTTC. The chain employs TRBV5-1 and TRBJ2-5; TRBD1 matches at 10 bases. With 4 bases clipped from V and 2 bases from J, the junction kept 2 bases outside the gene matches. The germline CDR1 and CDR2 sequences are SGHRS and YFSETQ. The CDR3 runs to 14 residues.

The chain joins TRBV9 to TRBJ2-5; D gene ambiguous. The CDR3 has 13 residues. Trimming took 4 bases from V and 2 from J, leaving 9 bases between them. CDR1 SGDLS and CDR2 YYNGEE come from the germline V gene. CDR3 DNA: TGTGCCAGCAGCCCTGGGGATCAAGAGACCCAGTACTTC. Protein product: CASSPGDQETQYF.

The rearrangement joins TRBV29-1 to TRBJ2-5; D ambiguous. Trimming stripped 0 bases from V and 4 bases from J, with 9 bases between. Looked up from germline, CDR1 is SQVTM and CDR2 is ANQGSEA. The CDR3 is 13 residues long. CDR3 protein: CSVEEGGVETQYF. The CDR3 region has the DNA TGCAGCGTTGAAGAGGGTGGGGTAGAGACCCAGTACTTC.

The chain uses TRBV10-1 and TRBJ1-3; D is possibly TRBD1 (5 bases). The CDR3 totals 21 residues. CDR1 is WNHNN, CDR2 SYGVQD, per germline (reference sequence). V shed 5 bases and J shed 4 bases, with 33 bases lying between them. The CDR3 bases are TGCGCCAGCAGTCACCTGATTGGGGGTCGAGGACACATCTATCGAGGAAACACCATATATTTT. As protein: CASSHLIGGRGHIYRGNTIYF.

J is TRBJ1-2 and V is TRBV6-1, with no clear D. CDR1 and CDR2 from the germline V gene are MNHNS and SASEGT. Trimming shortened V by 1 base and J by 0 bases, and 6 bases separated the two germline ends. The CDR3 totals 14 residues. The CDR3 sequence: CASSEGAANYGYTF. CDR3 in DNA: TGTGCCAGCAGTGAAGGGGCAGCTAACTATGGCTACACCTTC.

This sequence joins TRBV7-2 and TRBJ1-2; possibly TRBD1 for D (5 bases). The ends were cut back, 5 bases at V and 3 bases at J, with 22 bases in the middle. The CDR3 is made up of 17 amino acids. The germline V gene encodes CDR1 SGHTA and CDR2 FQGNSA. The CDR3 sequence is CASSPRVGGMGDYGYTF. In DNA form, the CDR3 reads TGTGCCAGCAGCCCCCGAGTTGGGGGGATGGGTGACTATGGCTACACCTTC.

The V and J genes are TRBV4-1 and TRBJ2-3; the D gene is possibly TRBD2 (7 bases). This CDR3 has 16 residues. V was pared by 3 bases and J by 5 bases, with 18 bases between. Germline V lookup: CDR1 MGHRA, CDR2 YSYEKL. CDR3 sequence reads: CASSHAGRGPGDTQYF. The CDR3 nucleotides read TGCGCCAGCAGCCACGCGGGGCGGGGGCCGGGAGATACGCAGTATTTT.

This chain uses TRBV6-1 with TRBJ1-5; no clear D. Germline CDR1 is MNHNS and CDR2 is SASEGT. This CDR3 contains 13 residues. The V and J ends lost 7 bases and 4 bases respectively, with 11 bases between them. CDR3 sequence reads: CASIYSQNQPQHF. The CDR3 DNA reads TGTGCCAGCATCTACAGCCAAAATCAGCCCCAGCATTTT.